Shown below are 23 T cell receptor beta chains from a single sample sequenced in a study of T cell responses to AZD1222 COVID-19 vaccine. Sequenced by immunoSEQ multiplex PCR; TCRdb stores in-frame clones only, minus some. The table includes under 200,000 clones, around nine tenths detected once. Sequencing used peripheral blood, obtained 28 days after the second AZD1222 dose. Receptor source: an adult who received the AZD1222 COVID-19 vaccine.

The chain employs TRBV28 and TRBJ2-1; D tentatively reads TRBD1 or TRBD2 (5 bases each). Per the germline V gene, CDR1 is MDHEN and CDR2 is SYDVKM. Deletions cut 3 bases from V and 5 bases from J, with 8 bases between. This CDR3 spans 13 amino acids. The CDR3 loop reads CASSFRGHNEQFF. The CDR3 DNA follows: TGTGCCAGCAGTTTTCGGGGCCACAATGAGCAGTTCTTC.

V usage is TRBV29-1 and J usage is TRBJ1-2, with D perhaps TRBD1 (6 bases). The length of the CDR3 is 14 residues. Trimming left V 5 bases short and J 4 bases short, with 17 bases between. CDR1 is SQVTM, CDR2 ANQGSEA, per germline. The chain's CDR3 is CSVSRDTGIYGYTF. CDR3 coding DNA: TGCAGCGTTTCTAGGGACACGGGAATCTATGGCTACACCTTC.

The V gene is TRBV7-3, the J gene TRBJ2-2; D possibly corresponds to TRBD2 (5 bases). The germline V gene has CDR1 SGHTA and CDR2 FQGTGA. This CDR3 has 13 residues. V gave up 5 bases and J gave up 6 bases, with 10 bases separating them. This chain's CDR3 is CASSPLRAGELFF. The DNA for the CDR3 is TGTGCCAGCAGCCCCCTGAGGGCCGGGGAGCTGTTTTTT.

V and J are TRBV27 and TRBJ2-7; 7 positions agree with TRBD1. The CDR3 sequence is 14 residues long. Germline V lookup: CDR1 MNHEY, CDR2 SMNVEV (reference sequence). V lost 3 bases to trimming and J lost 2 bases; unmatched junction nucleotides: 4. CDR3 protein: CASSFRQGPYEQYF. Here the CDR3 DNA reads TGTGCCAGCAGTTTCCGACAGGGTCCCTACGAGCAGTACTTC.

This clone is a singleton in its sample. The CDR3 nucleotides read TGTGCCAGCAGCCCCCGGACAGATCGCTCTGGAAACACCATATATTTT. It is translated as CASSPRTDRSGNTIYF. The J gene is TRBJ1-3, the V gene TRBV21-1; TRBD1, the table's D call, lacks a check against the DNA. TRBV21-1 is given as a pseudogene. The CDR3 extends over 16 amino acids.

The J gene is TRBJ2-1, the V gene TRBV9; perhaps TRBD2 as D (7 bases). CDR3 length: 15 residues. The V end lost 3 bases, the J end lost 6 bases, and 16 bases lay between the germline ends. Germline assignment: CDR1 SGDLS and CDR2 YYNGEE. The CDR3 DNA is TGTGCCAGCAGCGCTGGGGGGGCCCTAAGCAATGAGCAGTTCTTC. It is translated as CASSAGGALSNEQFF.

The rearrangement joins TRBV19 to TRBJ2-1, with 12 bases that match TRBD2. The germline gives CDR1 LNHDA, CDR2 SQIVND (reference sequence). V shed 2 bases, J shed 6 bases, and the junction held 2 bases outside the gene matches. The CDR3 spans 15 residues. The CDR3 sequence is CASSIRTSGANEQFF. CDR3 in DNA: TGTGCCAGTAGTATAAGGACTAGCGGGGCCAATGAGCAGTTCTTC.

V usage is TRBV24-1 and J usage is TRBJ1-5; D remains ambiguous. Trimming pared 4 bases from V and 4 bases from J, leaving 4 bases between. CDR3 length: 12 residues. The germline CDR1 and CDR2 sequences are KGHDR and SFDVKD. The CDR3 DNA is TGTGCCACCAGTGACCCAAATCAGCCCCAGCATTTT. Translated, it gives CATSDPNQPQHF.

This chain uses TRBV11-2 with TRBJ2-1; TRBD2 matches 7 bases. This CDR3 is built from 12 residues. Germline V gene data show CDR1 as SGHAT and CDR2 as FQNNGV. Losses at the gene ends were 5 bases for V and 7 bases for J; bases not matched to a gene: 2. The CDR3 protein is CASSPGRNEQFF. In DNA form, the CDR3 reads TGTGCCAGCAGCCCCGGGAGGAATGAGCAGTTCTTC.

The V call is TRBV19, the J call TRBJ2-1, with TRBD2 matching over 12 bases. The CDR3 is 16 amino acids. Per the germline V gene, CDR1 is LNHDA and CDR2 is SQIVND (reference sequence). Germline trimming cut 4 bases from V and 3 bases from J; bases unmatched to any gene: 4. CDR3 nucleotides: TGTGCCAGTAGTAAGACTAGCGGGAGACTCTACAATGAGCAGTTCTTC. Translation: CASSKTSGRLYNEQFF.

This rearrangement joins TRBV28 to TRBJ2-7; D tentatively fits TRBD1 or TRBD2 (5 bases each). Germline loops: CDR1 MDHEN, CDR2 SYDVKM. The CDR3 sequence is 14 residues long. V was shortened by 5 bases and J by 2 bases, with 13 bases between the two germline ends. The CDR3 protein is CASSLAGQTYEQYF. The CDR3 coding sequence is TGTGCCAGCAGTCTAGCAGGACAAACCTACGAGCAGTACTTC.

The table lists this clone with a count of one. The chain carries TRBV11-3 and TRBJ2-7, with D possibly being TRBD1 or TRBD2 (5 bases each). The CDR3 length is 15 residues. Deletions cut 4 bases from V and 2 bases from J, with 15 bases between. Germline V gives CDR1 SGHNT, CDR2 YENEEA. For the CDR3, the DNA is TGTGCCAGCAGCTCCCGTCAGGGACCGACCTACGAGCAGTACTTC. This encodes CASSSRQGPTYEQYF.

The V and J genes are TRBV7-2 and TRBJ2-7; TRBD2 matches at 7 bases. The V segment lost 2 bases and the J segment 5 bases; nucleotides outside the gene matches: 9. Germline assignment: CDR1 SGHTA and CDR2 FQGNSA. The CDR3 contains 15 residues. CDR3 nucleotide sequence: TGTGCCAGCAGCTTACCCGGGGCGGGAGTCAACGAGCAGTACTTC. It is translated as CASSLPGAGVNEQYF.

The chain employs TRBV5-6 and TRBJ2-1, with 7 positions matching TRBD1. The trim removed 1 base at V and 2 bases at J, leaving 0 bases unmatched. The CDR3 sequence is 14 residues long. Germline values: CDR1 SGHDT, CDR2 YYEEEE. As DNA, the CDR3 is TGTGCCAGCAGCTTGACAGGGGCCTACAATGAGCAGTTCTTC. Protein product: CASSLTGAYNEQFF.

This clone was seen only once. This sequence joins TRBV18 and TRBJ2-2; TRBD1 matches at 7 bases. Unmatched junction bases numbered 16, after V lost 8 bases and J lost 7 bases. The germline V gene has CDR1 KGHSH and CDR2 LQKENI. This CDR3 is 16 amino acids long. As DNA, the CDR3 is TGTGCCAGCGCTGTGATGGGACAGCGATCAGACGGGGAGCTGTTTTTT. It translates to CASAVMGQRSDGELFF.

This clone was seen a handful of times. V and J are TRBV10-3 and TRBJ2-7; 9 bases line up with TRBD1. Germline lookup yields CDR1 ENHRY and CDR2 SYGVKD. There are 15 residues in the CDR3. The ends lost 5 bases at V and 2 bases at J; junction bases unmatched: 7. CDR3 sequence reads: CAISTPGQGTYEQYF. The CDR3 nucleotides are TGTGCCATCAGTACCCCGGGACAGGGCACCTACGAGCAGTACTTC.

The chain couples TRBV7-9 to TRBJ2-3; 8 positions match TRBD2. Trimming removed 5 bases from V and 4 bases from J; junction bases left unmatched: 11. Germline V gene sequence: CDR1 SEHNR, CDR2 FQNEAQ (reference sequence). The CDR3 is 16 amino acids. In nucleotides, the CDR3 is TGTGCCAGCAGCCGTACCCCGGGGGGGCCCCCAGATACGCAGTATTTT. This encodes CASSRTPGGPPDTQYF.

The chain carries TRBV7-8 and TRBJ2-7; 9 bases are shared with TRBD2. With V trimmed by 5 bases and J by 3 bases, 11 bases remained unmatched. This CDR3 comprises 16 residues. CDR1 and CDR2 (germline): SGHVS, FQNEAQ. CDR3 sequence: CASSPKASAGGYEQYF. CDR3 sequence (DNA): TGTGCCAGCAGCCCCAAGGCGTCAGCGGGGGGCTACGAGCAGTACTTC.

The gene calls are TRBV6-2 or TRBV6-3 and TRBJ2-7, with 7 bases aligning to TRBD2. Germline trimming cut 4 bases from V and 4 bases from J; bases unmatched to any gene: 13. The CDR3 runs 16 residues. Germline V gene sequence: CDR1 MNHEY, CDR2 SVGEGT. The CDR3, as DNA: TGTGCCAGCAGTTCCCCGGGGAGCGGGGCTACTTACGAGCAGTACTTC. It is translated as CASSSPGSGATYEQYF.

The chain couples TRBV30 to TRBJ2-1; 9 nucleotides align to TRBD2. This CDR3 is 14 amino acids long. The J segment lost 3 bases and the V segment lost 3 bases, leaving 3 bases of the junction unmatched. Looked up from germline, CDR1 is GTSNPN and CDR2 is SVGIG (reference sequence). The CDR3 reads CAWREAGGYNEQFF. The CDR3, as DNA: TGTGCCTGGAGAGAAGCGGGAGGCTACAATGAGCAGTTCTTC.

The gene calls are TRBV27 and TRBJ2-3; no reliable D call. The V gene lost 8 bases and the J gene lost 10 bases, with 13 bases spanning the gap. The CDR3 contains 11 residues. Germline V gene lookup returns CDR1 MNHEY and CDR2 SMNVEV (reference sequence). CDR3 region: CASSYLGSQYF. The DNA for the CDR3 is TGTGCCAGCTCATACTTAGGCTCGCAGTATTTT.

This chain links TRBV2 with TRBJ1-1, with a tentative D call TRBD1 (5 bases). The CDR3 consists of 14 residues. Deletions cut 1 base from V and 6 bases from J, with 12 bases between. Looked up from germline, CDR1 is SNHLY and CDR2 is FYNNEI. The CDR3 region is CASSEVLGVAEAFF. CDR3 sequence (DNA): TGTGCCAGCAGTGAAGTCCTGGGGGTAGCTGAAGCTTTCTTT.

The rearrangement uses TRBV18 and TRBJ2-1, with D hard to call. This CDR3 has 13 amino acids. V was trimmed by 0 bases and J by 5 bases, leaving 5 bases between them. Looked up from germline, CDR1 is KGHSH and CDR2 is LQKENI. CDR3 amino acids: CASSPPMDNEQFF. DNA of the CDR3: TGTGCCAGCTCACCACCGATGGACAATGAGCAGTTCTTC.